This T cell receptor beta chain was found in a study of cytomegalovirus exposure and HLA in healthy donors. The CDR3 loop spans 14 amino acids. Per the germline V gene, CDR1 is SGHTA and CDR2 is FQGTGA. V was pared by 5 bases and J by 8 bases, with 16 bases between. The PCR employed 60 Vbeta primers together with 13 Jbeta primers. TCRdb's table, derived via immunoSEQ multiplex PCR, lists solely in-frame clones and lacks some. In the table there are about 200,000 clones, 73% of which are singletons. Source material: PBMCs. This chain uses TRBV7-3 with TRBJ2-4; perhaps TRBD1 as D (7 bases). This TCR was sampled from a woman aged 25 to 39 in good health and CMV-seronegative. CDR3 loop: CASSPQGGGYIQYF. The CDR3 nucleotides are TGTGCCAGCAGCCCCCAGGGGGGTGGTTACATTCAGTACTTC.